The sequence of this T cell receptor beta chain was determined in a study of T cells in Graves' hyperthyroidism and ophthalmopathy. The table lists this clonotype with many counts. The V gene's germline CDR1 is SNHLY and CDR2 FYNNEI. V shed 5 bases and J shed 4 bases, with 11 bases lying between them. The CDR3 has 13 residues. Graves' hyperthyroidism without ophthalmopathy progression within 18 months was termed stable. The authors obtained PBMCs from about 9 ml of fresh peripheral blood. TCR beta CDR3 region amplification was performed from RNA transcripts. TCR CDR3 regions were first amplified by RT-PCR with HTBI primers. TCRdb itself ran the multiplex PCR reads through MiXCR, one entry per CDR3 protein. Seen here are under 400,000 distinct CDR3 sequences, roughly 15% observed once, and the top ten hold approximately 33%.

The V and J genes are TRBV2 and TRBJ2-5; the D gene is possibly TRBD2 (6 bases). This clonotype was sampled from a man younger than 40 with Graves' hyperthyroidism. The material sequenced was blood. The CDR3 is CASSRGELETQYF. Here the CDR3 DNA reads TGTGCCAGCAGTCGCGGGGAATTAGAGACCCAGTACTTC.